This T cell receptor (beta chain) was recovered during a study of glioma-infiltrating T cells after dendritic cell vaccination. Notes on the study in general: Only a small number of patients had complete blood and tumor samples. No direct clonality-survival link was found; a diverse polyclonal response may matter.

The PCR used 60 V beta and 13 J beta primers. Produced via immunoSEQ multiplex PCR; TCRdb's table is partial and in-frame only. This sample contains about 90 clones. The CDR3 is 14 amino acids. V gave up 10 bases and J gave up 2 bases, with 14 bases separating them. Germline loops: CDR1 SEHNR, CDR2 FQNEAQ (reference sequence). Comments on this clone: Its antigen is still unknown.

The sequence was obtained from a human donor with glioblastoma. This sequence joins TRBV7-9 and TRBJ2-2, with D hard to call. The material sequenced was tumor tissue, taken before dendritic cell vaccination. The CDR3 region is CATLEGENTGELFF. CDR3 bases: TGTGCCACGCTAGAAGGTGAAAACACCGGGGAGCTGTTTTTT.